This is a list of T cell receptor beta chains from one sample in a study of blood T cell repertoires in COVID-19. Produced via immunoSEQ multiplex PCR; TCRdb's table is partial and in-frame only. The sample lists some 240,000 clones, 70% to 90% occurring once. The specimen was peripheral blood. The receptors shown here come from a woman between 65 and 79 years old with COVID-19, enrolled during active disease. The CDR3 runs from the conserved cysteine through the conserved F or W.

cdr3_aa	v_call	j_call
CASSLAGGLAFLDEQFF	TRBV5-4	TRBJ2-1
CASSQTTGSLGGNTIYF	TRBV14	TRBJ1-3
CASSWGGLGIEQFF	TRBV6-2/TRBV6-3	TRBJ2-1
CASSARTAVNEKLFF	TRBV3-1/TRBV3-2	TRBJ1-4
CASSFSGEKQYF	TRBV27	TRBJ2-7
CASSLMITNTEAFF	TRBV7-2	TRBJ1-1
CASSHDSKEAFF	TRBV3-1/TRBV3-2	TRBJ1-1
CASSVGTANSYEQYF	TRBV9	TRBJ2-7
CASSQDWGGVDSYYNSPLHF	TRBV4-3	TRBJ1-6
CASSQGAADPYEQYF	TRBV4-1	TRBJ2-7
CASSQRTGGPYEQYF	TRBV4-2	TRBJ2-7
CASSYRGGAPDSPLHF	TRBV6-6	TRBJ1-6
CASSFRGTTEAFF	TRBV5-4	TRBJ1-1
CASTGQLTYYTF	TRBV2	TRBJ1-2
CASSINRNSNQPQHF	TRBV19	TRBJ1-5